The rows below give T cell receptor beta chains drawn from one sample of a study of T cell changes during pregnancy in multiple sclerosis. Clones were read by immunoSEQ multiplex PCR, and TCRdb kept only the in-frame ones, dropping some. This sample has around 84,000 clones, with 94% found just once. This specimen consisted of peripheral blood, obtained in the second trimester of pregnancy. These receptor sequences come from a female donor in good health, enrolled as a control in a pregnancy study. The CDR3 runs from the conserved cysteine through the conserved F or W. The D gene is left open where the match is weak.

TRBJ2-3 | TRBV28 | TRBD2 | CASSWEGVDTQYF | TGTGCCAGCAGTTGGGAGGGTGTAGATACGCAGTATTTT
TRBJ2-7 | TRBV4-1 | NA | CASSRRRLEIRDPIPYEQYF | TGCGCCAGCAGTCGACGACGTCTAGAAATCAGGGATCCGATACCATACGAGCAGTACTTC
TRBJ2-7 | TRBV28 | NA | CASSSTGSQRGYEQYF | TGTGCCAGCAGTTCAACCGGGAGCCAAAGAGGCTACGAGCAGTACTTC
TRBJ1-6 | TRBV27 | TRBD1 | CASSLQGVNSPLHF | TGTGCCAGCAGTTTGCAGGGGGTTAATTCACCCCTCCACTTT
TRBJ2-7 | TRBV28 | NA | CASSPSSNFDRGWLEEQYF | TGTGCCAGCAGCCCTTCTTCCAACTTCGATCGGGGGTGGTTGGAAGAGCAGTACTTC
TRBJ2-7 | TRBV5-1 | TRBD1 | CASSFLGQGSYEQYF | TGCGCCAGCAGCTTCCTAGGACAGGGCTCCTACGAGCAGTACTTC
TRBJ1-4 | TRBV13 | TRBD1 | CASSATTGSREKLFF | TGTGCCAGCAGCGCTACGACAGGGTCTCGCGAAAAACTGTTTTTT
TRBJ2-7 | TRBV7-6 | NA | CASSLGQPYEQYF | TGTGCCAGCAGCCTCGGACAGCCCTACGAGCAGTACTTC
TRBJ1-4 | TRBV27 | NA | CASSASTATNEKLFF | TGTGCCAGCAGTGCCTCGACAGCAACTAATGAAAAACTGTTTTTT
TRBJ1-1 | TRBV5-1 | NA | CASSLGNSGTMAFF | TGCGCCAGCAGCTTGGGCAACTCCGGGACAATGGCTTTCTTT
TRBJ2-5 | TRBV11-2 | NA | CASSLMSQETQYF | TGTGCCAGCAGCTTAATGAGCCAAGAGACCCAGTACTTC
TRBJ2-5 | TRBV7-2 | TRBD2 | CASRLAGGPTQYF | TGTGCCAGCAGGCTAGCGGGAGGGCCGACCCAGTACTTC
TRBJ2-7 | TRBV9 | TRBD1 | CASSGGQGRIYEQYF | TGTGCCAGCAGCGGTGGACAGGGACGCATCTACGAGCAGTACTTC
TRBJ1-5 | TRBV27 | NA | CASSLTPGANQPQHF | TGTGCCAGCAGTTTAACCCCAGGGGCCAATCAGCCCCAGCATTTT
TRBJ2-3 | TRBV9 | TRBD2 | CASSARDYTDTQYF | TGTGCCAGCAGCGCCCGGGACTACACAGATACGCAGTATTTT
TRBJ2-7 | TRBV28 | TRBD1 | CASSEDRRPHEQYF | TGTGCCAGCAGTGAGGACAGGAGGCCCCACGAGCAGTACTTC